This TCR beta chain was sequenced for a study of T-cell reconstitution after alpha-beta-depleted transplantation in children. This clonotype was picked up many times. Unique molecular identifiers were used in preparing the TCRbeta library. From the PCR reads, TCRdb called clonotypes with MiXCR, one entry per CDR3 protein. Here the sample spans hundreds of thousands of distinct CDR3 sequences, approximately 12% being singletons. The CDR3 runs 15 residues. With 6 bases removed from V and 0 bases from J, the gap between germline ends came to 12 bases. Germline V gives CDR1 MNHEY, CDR2 SMNVEV (reference sequence).

V gene TRBV27 combines with J gene TRBJ2-1, with D possibly called TRBD1 or TRBD2 (5 bases each). The clonotype comes from a human donor who donated a stem cell graft to a child with acute lymphoblastic leukemia. The input for sequencing was PBMCs from the stem cell graft donor, taken from the stem cell graft. The CDR3 region has the DNA TGTGCCAGCAGGACAGCGGTTACCTCCTACAATGAGCAGTTCTTC. Translated, it gives CASRTAVTSYNEQFF.